This record covers a single T cell receptor beta chain. The sample comes from a study of tumor and adjacent non-tumor tissue in lung cancer. Study details: Patients comprised about a dozen adenocarcinoma, a couple of squamous cell carcinoma and 1 small cell lung cancer.

This sample's RNA came from whole unsorted tissue. Germline-derived CDR1 and CDR2 are DFQATT and SNEGSKA (reference sequence). The V gene lost 0 bases and the J gene lost 2 bases, with 10 bases spanning the gap. The CDR3 is 14 amino acids. A modified ARM-PCR protocol with three rounds of nested PCR amplified TCRbeta. One entry per CDR3 protein, called by TCRdb with MiXCR from the multiplex PCR reads. The table shows under 150,000 distinct CDR3 sequences, with around two thirds occurring only once. Sequencing used lung tumor tissue. The source of this sequence is a man in his sixties with small cell lung cancer. The rearrangement joins TRBV20-1 to TRBJ2-5; D is uncertain. DNA for the CDR3: TGCAGTGCTAGAGATCGGGCAGATCAAGAGACCCAGTACTTC. It yields the protein CSARDRADQETQYF.